A selection of T cell receptor beta chains follows, all from one sample in a study of T cell changes during pregnancy in multiple sclerosis. Clones were read by immunoSEQ multiplex PCR, and TCRdb kept only the in-frame ones, dropping some. The data contain about 62,000 clones, 80% to 90% of them singletons. Sequenced here: peripheral blood, sampled in the first trimester of pregnancy. The receptors here all came from a female donor with multiple sclerosis, enrolled in a pregnancy study. Both conserved end residues are part of each CDR3. Each record gives: CDR3 protein, CDR3 DNA, V gene, CDR3 length, D gene, clone size, J gene. The D gene is left open where the match is weak. Only part of the rows carry a size: once, few, many, or a class if the clone is expanded.

CDR3: CASRNLQGGGYTF
DNA: TGTGCCAGCAGAAACCTTCAGGGTGGAGGCTACACCTTC
V: TRBV5-5
length: 13
D: -
size: -
J: TRBJ1-2

CDR3: CASRQVPVETQYF
DNA: TGTGCCAGCAGACAGGTTCCGGTAGAGACCCAGTACTTC
V: TRBV6-1
length: 13
D: -
size: -
J: TRBJ2-5

CDR3: CSAREGVTQYF
DNA: TGCAGTGCTAGAGAGGGCGTGACCCAGTACTTC
V: TRBV20-1
length: 11
D: -
size: -
J: TRBJ2-5

CDR3: CASSQDLRRGGYNEQFF
DNA: TGTGCCAGCAGCCAAGATCTAAGGCGGGGGGGTTACAATGAGCAGTTCTTC
V: TRBV4-2
length: 17
D: TRBD2
size: once
J: TRBJ2-1

CDR3: CASSSQGDGNTIYF
DNA: TGTGCCAGCAGCTCACAGGGGGATGGAAACACCATATATTTT
V: TRBV7-9
length: 14
D: TRBD1
size: -
J: TRBJ1-3

CDR3: CSVELQNNQPQHF
DNA: TGCAGCGTTGAGCTCCAGAACAATCAGCCCCAGCATTTT
V: TRBV29-1
length: 13
D: -
size: -
J: TRBJ1-5

CDR3: CASSQVGDRGYGYTF
DNA: TGTGCCAGCAGCCAAGTAGGGGACAGGGGCTATGGCTACACCTTC
V: TRBV14
length: 15
D: TRBD1
size: -
J: TRBJ1-2

CDR3: CASSPSVRGNSPLHF
DNA: TGTGCCAGCTCACCATCTGTAAGGGGTAATTCACCCCTCCACTTT
V: TRBV18
length: 15
D: -
size: -
J: TRBJ1-6

CDR3: CASSEAEYRVNVGGYTF
DNA: TGTGCCAGCAGTGAAGCGGAATACAGGGTAAACGTTGGGGGCTACACCTTC
V: TRBV6-1
length: 17
D: -
size: -
J: TRBJ1-2

CDR3: CASSYSGTVSYEQYF
DNA: TGTGCCAGCAGTTACTCCGGGACAGTCTCCTACGAGCAGTACTTC
V: TRBV6-5
length: 15
D: TRBD1
size: -
J: TRBJ2-7

CDR3: CASSVNTDTQYF
DNA: TGTGCCAGCAGCGTTAACACAGATACGCAGTATTTT
V: TRBV7-3
length: 12
D: -
size: -
J: TRBJ2-3

CDR3: CASSGNQAHQETQYF
DNA: TGTGCCAGCAGCGGCAATCAGGCCCACCAAGAGACCCAGTACTTC
V: TRBV5-5
length: 15
D: -
size: -
J: TRBJ2-5